These 9 T cell receptor beta chains share one sample of origin, sequenced in a study of cytomegalovirus exposure and HLA in healthy donors. TCRdb's copy holds only in-frame clones and misses some; the assay was immunoSEQ multiplex PCR. Among around 140,000 clones, about 88% were seen once, and the ten largest hold 8.7%. Sequenced input: PBMCs. The receptors derive from a man aged 18 to 30 in good health and CMV-seropositive.

The chain links TRBV6-6 to TRBJ1-3, with D hard to call. The length of the CDR3 is 13 residues. Looked up from germline, CDR1 is MNHNY and CDR2 is SVGAGI (reference sequence). Trimming pared 7 bases from V and 0 bases from J, leaving 7 bases between. The CDR3 loop is CASIFSSGNTIYF. CDR3 DNA: TGTGCCAGCATATTCAGCTCTGGAAACACCATATATTTT.

The chain recombines TRBV18 with TRBJ2-1, with D maybe TRBD2 (6 bases). Germline V gene sequence: CDR1 KGHSH, CDR2 LQKENI. The CDR3 spans 15 residues. V lost 0 bases and J 4 bases, leaving 10 bases between the germline ends. CDR3 sequence reads: CASSPPGGPYNEQFF. As DNA, the CDR3 is TGTGCCAGCTCACCACCGGGGGGACCATACAATGAGCAGTTCTTC.

The chain uses TRBV19 and TRBJ1-1; unclear D gene. V lost 2 bases and J lost 0, with 10 bases in between. In germline, CDR1 is LNHDA, CDR2 SQIVND (reference sequence). The CDR3 totals 15 residues. CDR3 sequence: CASSITGNMNTEAFF. The CDR3 DNA reads TGTGCCAGTAGTATAACCGGGAACATGAACACTGAAGCTTTCTTT.

The chain couples TRBV5-4 to TRBJ2-3; 9 bases map to TRBD1. The trim removed 2 bases at V and 5 bases at J, leaving 9 bases unmatched. The length of the CDR3 is 16 residues. From germline, CDR1 is SGHNT and CDR2 YYREEE (reference sequence). CDR3 nucleotides: TGTGCCAGCAGCTTTCCCCGCGGGACAGGGCGAGATACGCAGTATTTT. It yields the protein CASSFPRGTGRDTQYF.

The V and J genes are TRBV5-8 and TRBJ2-6; D gene unclear. Trimming shortened V by 5 bases and J by 4 bases, and 16 bases separated the two germline ends. The CDR3 sequence is 16 residues long. Germline CDR1 reads SGHTS; CDR2 reads YDEGEE. DNA of the CDR3: TGTGCCAGCAGTTCCCGGGTGTCCCACGGGGCCAACGTCCTGACTTTC. Its protein is CASSSRVSHGANVLTF.

A single count supports this clone. The DNA for the CDR3 is TGTGCCAGCAAACTAGCGGGAGGGGTCCCAGAGACCCAGTACTTC. Its protein product is CASKLAGGVPETQYF. The rearrangement uses TRBV2 and TRBJ2-5, with 13 positions matching TRBD2. CDR3 size: 15 residues. Per the germline V gene, CDR1 is SNHLY and CDR2 is FYNNEI. Losses at the gene ends were 7 bases for V and 4 bases for J; bases not matched to a gene: 6.

The chain recombines TRBV5-4 with TRBJ1-2; possible D gene TRBD1, 6 bases. This CDR3 is 13 amino acids long. V lost 2 bases and J lost 2, with 7 bases in between. Per germline, CDR1 SGHNT and CDR2 YYREEE (reference sequence). The CDR3 loop is CASSFDRNYGYTF. The CDR3 DNA is TGTGCCAGCAGCTTTGACAGGAACTATGGCTACACCTTC.

The gene calls are TRBV9 and TRBJ2-7; D remains ambiguous. Germline CDR1 and CDR2: SGDLS and YYNGEE. Trimming removed 0 bases from V and 5 bases from J, with 9 bases in between. This CDR3 is 13 amino acids long. CDR3: CASSVDVRDEQYF. The CDR3 nucleotides read TGTGCCAGCAGCGTAGATGTTCGGGACGAGCAGTACTTC. Full variable domain (missing parts from reference TRBV9 and TRBJ2-7): DSGVTQTPKHLITATGQRVTLRCSPRSGDLSVYWYQQSLDQGLQFLIQYYNGEERAKGNILERFSAQQFPDLHSELNLSSLELGDSALYFCASSVDVRDEQYFGPGTRLTVT.

The rearrangement joins TRBV5-1 to TRBJ1-5, with TRBD1 as a possible D gene (6 bases). Germline CDR1 SGHRS, CDR2 YFSETQ. The germline V and J ends were trimmed by 0 bases and 1 base, with 20 bases remaining between them. This CDR3 contains 19 residues. The CDR3 sequence: CASSLAMRRDTKSNQPQHF. The CDR3 nucleotides are TGCGCCAGCAGCTTGGCTATGCGCCGGGACACCAAGAGCAATCAGCCCCAGCATTTT.